The rows below give T cell receptor beta chains drawn from one sample of a study of beta chain features in type 1 diabetes. Repertoires were generated with immunoSEQ multiplex PCR, while TCRdb's copy carries only in-frame clones and drops some. The sample holds about 710,000 clones, more than 12% seen once. The sequencing input was naive CD4+ T cells from blood. Every receptor here comes from a man between 18 and 29 years old with type 1 diabetes. The CDR3 runs from the conserved cysteine through the conserved F or W.

j_call	v_call	cdr3_aa
TRBJ1-2	TRBV5-6	CASSSGTEYGYTF
TRBJ2-7	TRBV30	CAWSVRYEQYF
TRBJ2-3	TRBV7-4	CASSLPSRTSGRASGGTDTQYF
TRBJ2-4	TRBV5-6	CASTRLGENIQYF
TRBJ2-7	TRBV29-1	CSVKDRYSYEQYF
TRBJ1-2	TRBV9	CASSASLGTGYGYTF
TRBJ2-1	TRBV27	CASTSAYVPNEQFF
TRBJ1-6	TRBV27	CASSSTGGRSPLHF
TRBJ2-7	TRBV28	CASNAARTSGSYEQYF
TRBJ1-4	TRBV6-6	CASSTTGEGKLFF
TRBJ2-7	TRBV11-2	CASRPAGTSPSEQYF
TRBJ2-1	TRBV19	CASSTGTGGHEQFF
TRBJ2-4	TRBV9	CASSAEGQLAKNIQYF
TRBJ2-1	TRBV6-4	CASSEGVAGFNEQFF
TRBJ2-1	TRBV2	CASSFNRGGTGTYNEQFF
TRBJ2-1	TRBV6-1	CASSELSSSYNEQFF
TRBJ1-1	TRBV28	CASSSGTGGTEAFF
TRBJ2-5	TRBV7-7	CASSLSRLAVRETQYF
TRBJ1-1	TRBV7-3	CASSSGRDTEAFF